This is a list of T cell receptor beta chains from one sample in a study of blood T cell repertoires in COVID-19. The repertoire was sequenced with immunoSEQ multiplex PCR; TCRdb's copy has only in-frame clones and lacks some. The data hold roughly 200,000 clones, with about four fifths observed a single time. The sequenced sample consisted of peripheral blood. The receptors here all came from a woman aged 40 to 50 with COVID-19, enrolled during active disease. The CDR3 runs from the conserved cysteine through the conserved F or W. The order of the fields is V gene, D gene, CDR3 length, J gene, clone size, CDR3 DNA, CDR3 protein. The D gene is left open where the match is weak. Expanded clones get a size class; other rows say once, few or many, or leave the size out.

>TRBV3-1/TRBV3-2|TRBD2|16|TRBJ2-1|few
TGTGCCAGCAGCCCGACTAGCGGGGGGGCCTACAATGAGCAGTTCTTC
CASSPTSGGAYNEQFF
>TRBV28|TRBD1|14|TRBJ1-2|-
TGTGCCAGCAGACGGACAGGCTCTAACTATGGCTACACCTTC
CASRRTGSNYGYTF
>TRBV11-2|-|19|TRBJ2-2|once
TGTGCCAGCAGCTACGGTAGCGGAGCGATGTGGGGGAACACCGGGGAGCTGTTTTTT
CASSYGSGAMWGNTGELFF
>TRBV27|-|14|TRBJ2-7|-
TGTGCCAGCAGTACAGGGACAGACCGGGGGGAGCAGTACTTC
CASSTGTDRGEQYF
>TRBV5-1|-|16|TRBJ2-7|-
TGCGCCAGCAGCTTAGGAATTGGGGGGGCCGGTTACGAGCAGTACTTC
CASSLGIGGAGYEQYF
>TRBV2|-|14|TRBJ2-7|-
TGTGCCAGCAGCCACACACGGAGACCCTACGAGCAGTACTTC
CASSHTRRPYEQYF
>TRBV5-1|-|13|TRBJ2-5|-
TGCGCCAGCAGCTTCGGGAGTCGAGAGACCCAGTACTTC
CASSFGSRETQYF
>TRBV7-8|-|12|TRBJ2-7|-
TGTGCCAGCAGCTACGGGGAGTACGAGCAGTACTTC
CASSYGEYEQYF
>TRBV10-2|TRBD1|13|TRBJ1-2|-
TGCGCCAGCAGGAAGACAGGGGACTATGGCTACACCTTC
CASRKTGDYGYTF
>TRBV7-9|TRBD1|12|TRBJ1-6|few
TGTGCCAGCAGCTTAGCGACAGGGCCCCTCCACTTT
CASSLATGPLHF
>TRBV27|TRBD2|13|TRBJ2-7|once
TGTGCCAGCAGCGACCGGGGGGCCTACGAGCAGTACTTC
CASSDRGAYEQYF
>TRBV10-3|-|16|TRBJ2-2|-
TGTGCCATCAGGTTAAGCGGGACAGGCAACACCGGGGAGCTGTTTTTT
CAIRLSGTGNTGELFF
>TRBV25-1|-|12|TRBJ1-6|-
TGTGCCAGCAGTGATATAATTGCACCCCTCCACTTT
CASSDIIAPLHF
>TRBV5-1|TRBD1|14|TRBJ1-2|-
TGCGCCAGCAGCCAGACAGGGCGTGACTATGGCTACACCTTC
CASSQTGRDYGYTF
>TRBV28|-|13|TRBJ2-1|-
TGTGCCAGCAGCCAAGTGTCGGGGAATGAGCAGTTCTTC
CASSQVSGNEQFF
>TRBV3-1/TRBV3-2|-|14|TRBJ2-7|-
TGTGCCAGCAGCGACGGAGGTAGCTCCTACGAGCAGTACTTC
CASSDGGSSYEQYF
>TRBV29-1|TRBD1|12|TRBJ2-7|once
TGCAGCGTTCGACAGGGGAGGTACGAGCAGTACTTC
CSVRQGRYEQYF
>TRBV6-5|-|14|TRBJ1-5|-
TGTGCCAGCAATACAGGATTTAGCAATCAGCCCCAGCATTTT
CASNTGFSNQPQHF
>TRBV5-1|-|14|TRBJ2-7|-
TGCGCCAGCAGCTTGGATTCAGGGCCCTACGAGCAGTACTTC
CASSLDSGPYEQYF
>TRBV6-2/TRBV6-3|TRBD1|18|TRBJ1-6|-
TGTGCCAGCAGTTACTCGACGTGGACAGGCGGAACGAATTCACCCCTCCACTTT
CASSYSTWTGGTNSPLHF
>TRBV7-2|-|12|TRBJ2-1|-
TGTGCCAGCAGCTTAGAAGGGACATATGGGTTCTTC
CASSLEGTYGFF
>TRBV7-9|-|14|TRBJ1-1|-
TGTGCCAGCAGCCCGGGACTTAGGAACACTGAAGCTTTCTTT
CASSPGLRNTEAFF
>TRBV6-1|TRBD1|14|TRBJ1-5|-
TGTGCCAGCAGTTTGACAGGGGCATATCAGCCCCAGCATTTT
CASSLTGAYQPQHF
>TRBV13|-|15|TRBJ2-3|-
TGTGCCAGCAGCCCCTTACTAGCCCTAACCGATACGCAGTATTTT
CASSPLLALTDTQYF
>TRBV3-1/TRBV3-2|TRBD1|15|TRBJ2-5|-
TGTGCCAGCAGCGCAGGGGGCGGATCGCAAGAGACCCAGTACTTC
CASSAGGGSQETQYF
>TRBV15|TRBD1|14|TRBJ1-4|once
TGTGCCACTGGACAGGGGGCGGCTAATGAAAAACTGTTTTTT
CATGQGAANEKLFF
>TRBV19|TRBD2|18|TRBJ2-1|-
TGTGCCAGTAGCGGGACTAGCGGGGGCCCCATCGGATACAATGAGCAGTTCTTC
CASSGTSGGPIGYNEQFF
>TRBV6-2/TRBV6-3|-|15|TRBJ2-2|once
TGTGCCAGCAGTGACACAGGTCTTGGAACCGGGGAGCTGTTTTTT
CASSDTGLGTGELFF
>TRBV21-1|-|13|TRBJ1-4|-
TGTGCCAGCATGGACAGGAATAATGAAAAACTGTTTTTT
CASMDRNNEKLFF
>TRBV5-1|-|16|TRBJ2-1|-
TGCGCCAGCAGCTTGGACGGGAGCAGCTCCTACAATGAGCAGTTCTTC
CASSLDGSSSYNEQFF
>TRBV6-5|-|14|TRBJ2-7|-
TGTGCCAGCAGTTCTCGGGACAACACCTACGAGCAGTACTTC
CASSSRDNTYEQYF
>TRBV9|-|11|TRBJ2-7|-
TGTGCCAGCAGCGAAGGGGACGAGCAGTACTTC
CASSEGDEQYF
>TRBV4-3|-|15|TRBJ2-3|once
TGCGCCAGCAGCCGCGGGCTAGAAGGCACAGATACGCAGTATTTT
CASSRGLEGTDTQYF
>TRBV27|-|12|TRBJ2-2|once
TGTGCCAGCAGTTCCTCCACCGGGGAGCTGTTTTTT
CASSSSTGELFF
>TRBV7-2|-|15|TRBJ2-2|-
TGTGCCAGCAGCTTAGCGACAAGTGTAACCGGGGAGCTGTTTTTT
CASSLATSVTGELFF
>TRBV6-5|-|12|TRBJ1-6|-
TGTGCCACCCGAACCCCGGATTCACCCCTCCACTTT
CATRTPDSPLHF
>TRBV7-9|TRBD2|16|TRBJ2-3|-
TGTGCCAGCAGCACCCCGGGACTACCCATCACAGATACGCAGTATTTT
CASSTPGLPITDTQYF
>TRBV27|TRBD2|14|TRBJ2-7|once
TGTGCCAGCAGCTATAGCGGGAGGGATTGGGAGCAGTACTTC
CASSYSGRDWEQYF
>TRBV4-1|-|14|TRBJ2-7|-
TGCGCCAGCAGCCAGGGGACATCCTCCTACGAGCAGTACTTC
CASSQGTSSYEQYF
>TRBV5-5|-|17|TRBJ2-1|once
TGTGCCAGCAGCTTTCCAGCGGAGGGTTTCTCCTACAATGAGCAGTTCTTC
CASSFPAEGFSYNEQFF
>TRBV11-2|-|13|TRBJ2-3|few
TGTGCCAGCAGGGAGGGGAGCACAGATACGCAGTATTTT
CASREGSTDTQYF
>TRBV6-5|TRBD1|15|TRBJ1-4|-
TGTGCCAGCAGAAGTGGAGGGGGCGGCGGTGAAAAACTGTTTTTT
CASRSGGGGGEKLFF
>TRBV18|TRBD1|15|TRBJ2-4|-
TGTGCCAGCTCACCCGAGGGACAGGCCCTAAACATTCAGTACTTC
CASSPEGQALNIQYF
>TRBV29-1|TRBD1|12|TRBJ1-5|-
TGCAGCGTTGGGGGGACAGACCAGCCCCAGCATTTT
CSVGGTDQPQHF
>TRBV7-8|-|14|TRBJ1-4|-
TGTGCCAGCAGCCGAGACAGTTCTAATGAAAAACTGTTTTTT
CASSRDSSNEKLFF
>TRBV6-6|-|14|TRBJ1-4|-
TGTGCCAGCAGACCGGGACAAACCAATGAAAAACTGTTTTTT
CASRPGQTNEKLFF
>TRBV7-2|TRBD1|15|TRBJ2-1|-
TGTGCCAGCAGCGGCCGGGACAGGGTGTTCAATGAGCAGTTCTTC
CASSGRDRVFNEQFF
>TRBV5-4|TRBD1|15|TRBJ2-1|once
TGTGCCAGCAGCCCCGGGACAGCTTCCTACAATGAGCAGTTCTTC
CASSPGTASYNEQFF
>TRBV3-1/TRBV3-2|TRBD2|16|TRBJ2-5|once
TGTGCCAGCAGCCAAGGGACTAGCGGGAGACTAGAGACCCAGTACTTC
CASSQGTSGRLETQYF
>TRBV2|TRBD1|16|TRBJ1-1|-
TGTGCCAGCAGTGAGAGTTGGACAGGGGGGAACACTGAAGCTTTCTTT
CASSESWTGGNTEAFF
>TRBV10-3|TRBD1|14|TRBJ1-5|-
TGTGCCATCAGTTCTGGACAGGGTAATCAGCCCCAGCATTTT
CAISSGQGNQPQHF
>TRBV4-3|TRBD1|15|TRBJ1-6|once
TGCGCCAGCAGCCAAGATAGGACAGGGCGTTCACCCCTCCACTTT
CASSQDRTGRSPLHF